This record concerns one TCR beta chain sequence. The antigen this receptor binds is unknown. Base qualities are missing; no much larger clone stands one base away. The sample originates from a study of PD-L1 blockade in urothelial cancer (dated by TCRdb to about 2017). General notes on the study: All patients started therapy around 2014 and received atezolizumab 1,200 mg intravenously every 3 weeks. Pretreatment blood TCR-seq was available for about 27 patients, at least one posttreatment blood collection was obtained for roughly 24 patients, and tumor TCR-seq was available for roughly 24 patients. Durable clinical benefit was achieved by nine patients and was not achieved by 20 patients. Pretreatment tumor samples and matched peripheral blood, collected serially before and after atezolizumab treatment, underwent TCR sequencing. About 90% of the roughly 29 patients were males with bladder-origin urothelial cancer, and 18 of 29 reported a prior smoking history. Durable clinical benefit was defined as progression-free survival longer than 6 months, and TCR features were also tested against progression-free and overall survival. Blood samples gave median yields of approximately 130,000 T cells and 80,000 to 90,000 unique TCRs, along with a median clonality of 0.080. Patients had an ECOG performance status of 0 or 1 and had received between 0 and 3 prior chemotherapy regimens. The study, an exploratory multi-omic analysis, examined somatic, immune and clinical correlates of response to PD-L1 blockade with atezolizumab in urothelial cancer. Blood samples were analyzed 3 weeks after the start of treatment (second dose) and 6 weeks after the start of treatment. In the same patients who had TCR sequencing, pretreatment tumors also underwent whole exome sequencing and RNA sequencing. General study outcomes and caveats: Because of the small sample size (n ≈ 29) and the many exploratory analyses performed, the results are intended to be regarded as hypothesis-generating. A pretreatment peripheral blood TCR clonality below the median was linked to improved progression-free and overall survival. Among patients with durable benefit, tumor-associated TCR clones showed greater expansion in peripheral blood 3 weeks after treatment started (n ≈ 21, p = 0.022).

The sample's time point label, decoded: pretreatment peripheral blood. A total of about 31 patients with locally advanced or metastatic urothelial carcinoma, treated at Memorial Sloan Kettering on a trial protocol, made up the cohort. Peripheral blood mononuclear cells were collected pretreatment and during treatment, with between 1 and 8 total time points obtained per patient. The Qiagen DNeasy Blood extraction kit was used to purify genomic DNA from total PBMCs and tumor samples. PBMCs were collected pretreatment and during treatment, and were isolated and stored as previously described. Each PCR received spiked-in synthetic TCR analog templates so that absolute template abundance could be estimated from read counts. TCRbeta CDR3 regions were amplified from genomic DNA with bias-controlled V and J gene primers using the immunoSEQ assay. Sequencing of rearranged TCRbeta segments was done at approximately 20X coverage. For the original study's pipeline: Clustering was used to correct sequencing errors, and CDR3s were annotated against IMGT to assign V, D and J genes. Out-of-frame and stop-codon sequences were excluded, and only productive TCRbeta rearrangements were used in downstream analyses. To compute clonality, Shannon entropy was normalized by the log of the number of unique productive sequences and then subtracted from one. Fisher's exact test with Benjamini-Hochberg correction, at a threshold of adjusted p below 0.01, was used to find clones that differed between time points or between blood and tumor. TCRdb provides this immuneACCESS table in a form limited to in-frame rearrangements. Some clones are lacking; in checked studies, under half of them reflect an unresolved V gene, and why the rest are absent is not known. The DNA was the basis for D and trimming; V, J and clone size are from that table. The sample table contains roughly 38,000 clones; only one count was recorded for 65% to 90% of them. Of the sample, 6.8% falls within the top ten clones.

The CDR3 covers 16 residues, taking in both the cysteine and the phenylalanine. The CDR3 DNA has 48 bases and is translated from base 1. CDR1 and CDR2, looked up from the germline V gene (reference sequence), are SGHNT and YYREEE. Trimming costs V 0 bases and J 4 bases, and their ends lie 14 bases apart. The chain employs TRBV5-4 and TRBJ2-1, and possibly TRBD1, on 6 matching bases. Sample: PBMCs, taken around atezolizumab (anti-PD-L1) treatment. The TCR originated in a man aged 55 to 70 with urothelial cancer. The CDR3 protein is CASSLGPGQEYNEQFF. The DNA sequence is given as TGTGCCAGCAGCTTGGGCCCGGGACAAGAGTACAATGAGCAGTTCTTC. Here the CDR3 is joined to the reference TRBV5-4 and TRBJ2-1 genes, and the full variable domain is: ETGVTQSPTHLIKTRGQQVTLRCSSQSGHNTVSWYQQALGQGPQFIFQYYREEENGRGNFPPRFSGLQFPNYSSELNVNALELDDSALYLCASSLGPGQEYNEQFFGPGTRLTVL.